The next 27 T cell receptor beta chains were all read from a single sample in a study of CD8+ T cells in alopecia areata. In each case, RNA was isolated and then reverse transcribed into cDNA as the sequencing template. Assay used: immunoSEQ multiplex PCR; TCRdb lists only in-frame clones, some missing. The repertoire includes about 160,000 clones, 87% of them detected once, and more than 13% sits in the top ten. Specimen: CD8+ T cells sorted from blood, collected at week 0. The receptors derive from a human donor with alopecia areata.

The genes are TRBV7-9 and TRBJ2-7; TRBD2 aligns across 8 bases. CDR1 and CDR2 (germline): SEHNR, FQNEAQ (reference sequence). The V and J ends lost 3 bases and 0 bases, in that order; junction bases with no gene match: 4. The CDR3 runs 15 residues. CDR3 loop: CASSFLAGSSYEQYF. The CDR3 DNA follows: TGTGCCAGCAGCTTTTTAGCGGGGAGCTCCTACGAGCAGTACTTC.

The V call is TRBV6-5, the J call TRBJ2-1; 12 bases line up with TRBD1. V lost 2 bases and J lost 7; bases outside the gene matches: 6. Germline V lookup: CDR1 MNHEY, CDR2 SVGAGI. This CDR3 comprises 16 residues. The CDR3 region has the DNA TGTGCCAGCAGTTACCGGGACAGGGGGCAGGAGAATGAGCAGTTCTTC. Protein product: CASSYRDRGQENEQFF.

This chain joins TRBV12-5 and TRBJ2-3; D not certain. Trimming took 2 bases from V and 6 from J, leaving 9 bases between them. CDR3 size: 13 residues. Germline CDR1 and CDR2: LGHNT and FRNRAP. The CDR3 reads CASGLTVLDTQYF. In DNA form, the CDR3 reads TGTGCTAGTGGTTTGACTGTTCTTGATACGCAGTATTTT.

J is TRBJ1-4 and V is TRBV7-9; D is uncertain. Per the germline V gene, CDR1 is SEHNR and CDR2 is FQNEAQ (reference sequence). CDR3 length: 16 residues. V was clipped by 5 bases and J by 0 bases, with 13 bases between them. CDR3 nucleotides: TGTGCCAGCAGCCCCCTAGCGGTGGCAACTAATGAAAAACTGTTTTTT. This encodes CASSPLAVATNEKLFF.

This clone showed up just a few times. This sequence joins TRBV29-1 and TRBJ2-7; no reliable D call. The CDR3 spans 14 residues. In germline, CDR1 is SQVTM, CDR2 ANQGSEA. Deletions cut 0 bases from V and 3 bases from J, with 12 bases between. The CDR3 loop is CSVEEMGSHYEQYF. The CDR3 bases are TGCAGCGTTGAAGAAATGGGTTCTCACTACGAGCAGTACTTC.

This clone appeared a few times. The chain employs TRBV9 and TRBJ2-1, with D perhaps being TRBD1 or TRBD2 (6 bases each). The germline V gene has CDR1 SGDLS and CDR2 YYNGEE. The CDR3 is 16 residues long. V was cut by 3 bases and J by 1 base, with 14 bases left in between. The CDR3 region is CASSEMGGGSYNEQFF. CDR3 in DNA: TGTGCCAGCAGCGAAATGGGGGGCGGGTCCTACAATGAGCAGTTCTTC.

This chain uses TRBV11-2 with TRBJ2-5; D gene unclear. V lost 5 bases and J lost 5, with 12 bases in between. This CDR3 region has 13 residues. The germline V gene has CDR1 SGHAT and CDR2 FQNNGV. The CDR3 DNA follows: TGTGCCAGCAGCCCCCGCCCGGCGGAGACCCAGTACTTC. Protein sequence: CASSPRPAETQYF.

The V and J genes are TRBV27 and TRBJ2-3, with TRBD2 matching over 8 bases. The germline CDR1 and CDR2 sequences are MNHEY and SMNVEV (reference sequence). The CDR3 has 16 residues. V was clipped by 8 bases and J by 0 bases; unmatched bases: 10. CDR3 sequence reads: CASHLGGASSTDTQYF. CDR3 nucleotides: TGTGCCAGCCACCTCGGGGGGGCGTCTAGCACAGATACGCAGTATTTT.

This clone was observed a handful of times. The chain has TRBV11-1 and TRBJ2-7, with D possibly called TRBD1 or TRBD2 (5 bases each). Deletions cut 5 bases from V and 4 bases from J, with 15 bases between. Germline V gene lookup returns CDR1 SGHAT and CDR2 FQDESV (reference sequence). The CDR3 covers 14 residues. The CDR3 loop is CASSAREFGYEQYF. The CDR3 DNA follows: TGTGCCAGCAGCGCCAGGGAGTTTGGTTACGAGCAGTACTTC.

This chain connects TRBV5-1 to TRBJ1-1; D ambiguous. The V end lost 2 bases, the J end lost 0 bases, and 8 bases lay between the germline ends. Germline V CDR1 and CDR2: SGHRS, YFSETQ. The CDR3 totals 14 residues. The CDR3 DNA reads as TGCGCCAGCAGCTTCCAGGATTTGAACACTGAAGCTTTCTTT. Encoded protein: CASSFQDLNTEAFF.

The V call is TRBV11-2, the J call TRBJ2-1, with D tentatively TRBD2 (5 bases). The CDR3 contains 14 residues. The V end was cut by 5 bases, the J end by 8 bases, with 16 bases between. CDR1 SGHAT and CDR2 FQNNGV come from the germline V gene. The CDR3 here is CASSTSNRVDEQFF. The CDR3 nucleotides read TGTGCCAGCAGCACTAGTAACCGGGTCGATGAGCAGTTCTTC.

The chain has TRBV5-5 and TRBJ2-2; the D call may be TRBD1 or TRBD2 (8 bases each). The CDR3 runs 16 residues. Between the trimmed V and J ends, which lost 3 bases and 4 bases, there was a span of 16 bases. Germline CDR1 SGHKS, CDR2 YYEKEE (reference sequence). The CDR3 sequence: CASSWTSQGATGELFF. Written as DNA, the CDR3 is TGTGCCAGCAGCTGGACTAGCCAGGGGGCCACCGGGGAGCTGTTTTTT.

The DNA of the CDR3 is TGTGCCAGCACCCCCGGGACAGGGGGCGACTATGGCTACACCTTC. Translating it yields CASTPGTGGDYGYTF. The rearrangement uses TRBV27 and TRBJ1-2; 12 bases agree with TRBD1. Unmatched junction bases numbered 6, after V lost 7 bases and J lost 3 bases. Germline assignment: CDR1 MNHEY and CDR2 SMNVEV (reference sequence). The CDR3 is made up of 15 amino acids.

For the CDR3, the DNA is TGCGCCAGCAGCCGCTCCTACGAGCAGTACTTC. Its translation is CASSRSYEQYF. The rearrangement joins TRBV4-1 to TRBJ2-7; D is uncertain. This CDR3 comprises 11 residues. Trimming left V 4 bases short and J 0 bases short, with 1 base between. Germline CDR1 reads MGHRA; CDR2 reads YSYEKL.

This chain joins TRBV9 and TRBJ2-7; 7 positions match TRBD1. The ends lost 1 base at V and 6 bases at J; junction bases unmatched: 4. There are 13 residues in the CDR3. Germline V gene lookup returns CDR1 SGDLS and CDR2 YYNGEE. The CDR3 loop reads CASSVRTGGEQYF. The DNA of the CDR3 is TGTGCCAGCAGCGTACGGACAGGCGGCGAGCAGTACTTC.

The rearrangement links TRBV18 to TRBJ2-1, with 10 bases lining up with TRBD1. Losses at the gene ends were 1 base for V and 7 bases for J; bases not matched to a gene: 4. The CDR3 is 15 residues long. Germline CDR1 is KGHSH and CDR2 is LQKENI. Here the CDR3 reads CASSPLGQGGNEQFF. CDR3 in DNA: TGTGCCAGCTCACCACTAGGACAGGGGGGAAATGAGCAGTTCTTC.

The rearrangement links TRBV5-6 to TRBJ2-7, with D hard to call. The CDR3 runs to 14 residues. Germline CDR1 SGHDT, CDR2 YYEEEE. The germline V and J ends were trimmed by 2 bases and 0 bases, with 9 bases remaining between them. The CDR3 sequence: CASSFGQTSYEQYF. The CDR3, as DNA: TGTGCCAGCAGCTTTGGGCAGACCTCCTACGAGCAGTACTTC.

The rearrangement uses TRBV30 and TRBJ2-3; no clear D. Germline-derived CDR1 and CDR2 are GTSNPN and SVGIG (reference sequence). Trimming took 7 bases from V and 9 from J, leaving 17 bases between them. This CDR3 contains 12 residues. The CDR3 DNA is TGTGCCTTGACGTACCGGCCGTTAACGCAGTATTTT. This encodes CALTYRPLTQYF.

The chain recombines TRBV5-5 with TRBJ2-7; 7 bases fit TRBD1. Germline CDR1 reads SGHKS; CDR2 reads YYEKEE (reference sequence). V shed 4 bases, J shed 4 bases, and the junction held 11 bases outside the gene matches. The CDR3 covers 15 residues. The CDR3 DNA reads TGTGCCAGCAGCACAAACTTCGGGACAGTTTACGAGCAGTACTTC. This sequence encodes CASSTNFGTVYEQYF.

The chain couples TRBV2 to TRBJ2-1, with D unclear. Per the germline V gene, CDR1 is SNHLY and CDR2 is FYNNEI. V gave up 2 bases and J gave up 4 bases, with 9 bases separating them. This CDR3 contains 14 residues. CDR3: CASSEQPVYNEQFF. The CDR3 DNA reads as TGTGCCAGCAGTGAACAACCTGTGTACAATGAGCAGTTCTTC.

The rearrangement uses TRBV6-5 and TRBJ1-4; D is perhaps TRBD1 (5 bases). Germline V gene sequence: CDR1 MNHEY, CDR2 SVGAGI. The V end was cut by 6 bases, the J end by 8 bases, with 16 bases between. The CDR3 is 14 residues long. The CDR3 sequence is CASREQVNREKLFF. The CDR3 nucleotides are TGTGCCAGCAGGGAACAGGTTAACCGGGAAAAACTGTTTTTT.

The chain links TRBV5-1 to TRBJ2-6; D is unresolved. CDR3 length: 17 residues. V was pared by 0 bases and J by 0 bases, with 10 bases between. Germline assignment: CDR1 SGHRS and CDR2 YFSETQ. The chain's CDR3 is CASSLVSAASGANVLTF. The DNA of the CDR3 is TGCGCCAGCAGCTTGGTGTCAGCCGCCTCTGGGGCCAACGTCCTGACTTTC.

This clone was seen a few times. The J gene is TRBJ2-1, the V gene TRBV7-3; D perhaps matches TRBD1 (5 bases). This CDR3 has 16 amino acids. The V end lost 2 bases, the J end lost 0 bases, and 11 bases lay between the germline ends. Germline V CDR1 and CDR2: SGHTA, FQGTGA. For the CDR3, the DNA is TGTGCCAGCAGCTTAGGTGTAGGGGCCTCCTACAATGAGCAGTTCTTC. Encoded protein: CASSLGVGASYNEQFF. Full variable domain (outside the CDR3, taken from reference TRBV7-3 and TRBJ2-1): GAGVSQTPSNKVTEKGKYVELRCDPISGHTALYWYRQSLGQGPEFLIYFQGTGAADDSGLPNDRFFAVRPEGSVSTLKIQRTERGDSAVYLCASSLGVGASYNEQFFGPGTRLTVL.

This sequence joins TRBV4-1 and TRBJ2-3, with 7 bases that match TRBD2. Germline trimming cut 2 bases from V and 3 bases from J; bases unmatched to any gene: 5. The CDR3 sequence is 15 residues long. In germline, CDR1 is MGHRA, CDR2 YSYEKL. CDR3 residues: CASSQLAEGTDTQYF. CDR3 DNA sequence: TGCGCCAGCAGCCAACTAGCGGAAGGGACAGATACGCAGTATTTT.

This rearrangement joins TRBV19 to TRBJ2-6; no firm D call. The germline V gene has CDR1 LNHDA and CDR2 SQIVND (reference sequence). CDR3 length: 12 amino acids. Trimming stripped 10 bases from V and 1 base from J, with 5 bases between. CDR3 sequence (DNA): TGTGCCACCGAGTCTGGGGCCAACGTCCTGACTTTC. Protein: CATESGANVLTF.

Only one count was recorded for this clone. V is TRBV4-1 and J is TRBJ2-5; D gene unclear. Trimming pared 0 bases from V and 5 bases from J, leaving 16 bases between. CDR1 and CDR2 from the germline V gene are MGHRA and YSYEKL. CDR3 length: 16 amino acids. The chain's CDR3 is CASSQDTLGYGETQYF. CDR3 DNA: TGCGCCAGCAGCCAAGATACCCTCGGATACGGGGAGACCCAGTACTTC.

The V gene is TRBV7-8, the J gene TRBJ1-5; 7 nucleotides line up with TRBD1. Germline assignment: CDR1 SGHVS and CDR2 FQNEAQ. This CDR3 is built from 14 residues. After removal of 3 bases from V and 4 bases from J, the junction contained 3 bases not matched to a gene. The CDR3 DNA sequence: TGTGCCAGCAGCTTCGACAGGGTAAATCAGCCCCAGCATTTT. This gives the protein CASSFDRVNQPQHF.